These T cell receptor beta chains were read from a single sample in a study of post-analysis software for immune sequencing data. TCRdb ran MiXCR on the PCR reads and lists one entry per CDR3 protein. The sample consists of about 810,000 distinct CDR3 sequences, about 57% of them appearing once. The sequenced sample was blood. These receptors all come from a girl aged 5 to 17 with multiple sclerosis. Each CDR3 is given with its conserved first and last residue.

v_gene,len,CDR3aa
TRBV7-9,14,CASSLIAGAYEQYF
TRBV6-5,15,CASSYGGLADYEQYF
TRBV7-6,17,CASSLVPPSRTGYEQYF
TRBV7-3,14,CASSPAGRTDTQYF
TRBV20-1,12,CSARRPGYGYTF
TRBV5-1,16,CASSPGRMSSTDTQYF
TRBV15,17,CATSRRLLGGSLYGYTF
TRBV29-1,11,CSVASLETQYF
TRBV5-1,17,CASSLMSGGIPIDEQFF
TRBV7-2,16,CASSLDPWGGDYGYTF
TRBV6-4,14,CASSPGTNLREQFF
TRBV9,13,CASSPGRSFSYTF
TRBV6-5,15,CASSYSTGGGYGYTF
TRBV12-3/TRBV12-4,15,CASKHGTVAYNEQFF
TRBV3-1,15,CASRISGRANNEQFF
TRBV7-3,12,CASIQMVHGYTF
TRBV2,14,CASGTGGGEQPQHF
TRBV10-3,21,CAISLTSGTTYELSRYNEQFF
TRBV25-1,15,CASSDLARVVHEQYF
TRBV20-1,16,CSARDWGLAGEREQFF
TRBV20-1,16,CSALGFSGSGANVLTF
TRBV12-3/TRBV12-4,14,CASTPERLAVEQFF
TRBV18,13,CASRGLATDTQYF
TRBV15,15,CATTQQGHSTDTQYF
TRBV9,16,CASSAQTGGRGGGYTF
TRBV5-1,16,CASSLILAGVSYEQYF
TRBV5-1,11,CASSSSIQQFF
TRBV18,14,CASSPQSMNTEAFF
TRBV7-9,16,CASSLGTAGVTDTQYF
TRBV24-1,11,CATDGGDEAFF
TRBV20-1,13,CSARTSGNYEQYF
TRBV6-5,15,CASSFGMFPGNEQFF
TRBV27,16,CASGKQGPQGNQPQHF
TRBV20-1,15,CSARDHGQGDYGYTF
TRBV5-1,16,CASSLREGGSYNEQFF
TRBV20-1,15,CSARVPGPRNTEAFF
TRBV10-3,16,CAISLGTTSSYNEQFF
TRBV25-1,15,CASSESSTYNSPLHF
TRBV12-3/TRBV12-4,13,CASRPQPLYGYTF
TRBV6-2/TRBV6-3,12,CASSYRVGEQYF
TRBV12-3/TRBV12-4,13,CASTPRSPGPQHF
TRBV5-6,14,CASSLARVSYEQYF
TRBV24-1,14,CATSARGKDNEQFF
TRBV20-1,14,CSASPGNPRETQYF
TRBV5-1,16,CASSKRPGQENYGYTF
TRBV18,17,CASSEGRTPSGSYEQYF
TRBV20-1,14,CSAWSADRGYEQYF
TRBV29-1,14,CSVELWGAGTEAFF
TRBV6-4,10,CASSGCEQYF
TRBV9,16,CASSPRGGAIGETQYF
TRBV7-9,12,CASSYGTGEQYF
TRBV29-1,13,CSVSPTVSYGYTF
TRBV5-1,19,CASSLSRTGQGGGYTEAFF
TRBV21-1,17,CASSKSPERGAPYEQYF
TRBV10-3,15,CAIGSGASGRNEQFF
TRBV20-1,16,CSATGTSGGMQETQYF
TRBV21-1,15,CASSKGDRGDYEQYF
TRBV5-1,17,CASSFLGQGVGDAEAFF